This TCR beta chain was identified in a study of CD8+ T cells in alopecia areata (dated by TCRdb to 2016 to 2018). With respect to the entire study: The treated patients, all with moderate-to-severe alopecia areata, were enrolled in an open-label pilot trial of oral tofacitinib given at 5 to 10 mg twice daily. RNA came from the PAXgene miRNA kit for fixed scalp, the miRNeasy kit for PBMCs, and the RNeasy kit for mouse skin. Clonality in the scalp was compared among normal scalp (n=4), patchy alopecia areata scalp (n=8), and alopecia totalis/universalis scalp (n=8). Scalp tissue and sorted CD4+ and CD8+ peripheral blood T cells from patchy and totalis/universalis alopecia areata patients and from healthy controls were covered by human TCRbeta sequencing. Tofacitinib was given for 6 to 18 months, followed by 6 months of follow-up off drug to assess delayed response and recurrence. Tofacitinib-treated patients had biopsies at baseline and at 4 and 24 weeks of treatment, with a later scalp biopsy in several patients. To study T cell clonal expansion in alopecia areata, the researchers applied high-throughput TCRbeta sequencing to both the C3H/HeJ mouse model and human patients. immunoSEQ multiplex PCR using 35 Vbeta forward primers and 13 Jbeta reverse primers was used to amplify TCRbeta CDR3 regions. The paper's findings and limits, for the study overall: Lesional scalp, especially in alopecia totalis/universalis, showed higher clonality and more expanded CD8+ clones than normal scalp, suggesting antigenic drive. TCR sequences shared between patients were less clear than in mice, possibly partly because of HLA diversity in the patient population. Unlike mouse skin, which is dominated by gammadelta T cells, normal human skin has resident alphabeta T cells that are also sequenced, and this complicates analysis of the scalp TCR repertoire.

From the germline V gene (reference sequence), CDR1 is SEHNR and CDR2 is FQNEAQ. From its cysteine to its phenylalanine, the CDR3 spans 17 amino acids. Just the 51-base CDR3 DNA is kept, in frame starting at base 1. With regard to this clone: Which antigen it targets is not known. At one end the junction does not follow the germline gene, possibly because of a read error.

The sample's time point label, in plain terms: baseline before oral tofacitinib. Peripheral blood and lesional scalp punch biopsies were obtained from patients with alopecia areata. PBMCs were isolated by density centrifugation and stained for CD3, CD4 and CD8, after which CD4+ and CD8+ T cells were sorted on a FACSAria. Library preparation used the immunoSEQ multiplex PCR assay. For TCR sequencing, RNA was extracted from every sample and reverse transcribed into cDNA to serve as template. SuperScript III was used for first-strand cDNA synthesis, primed with a 2:1 mix of oligo-dT and random hexamers. A synthetic immune receptor repertoire was used to measure amplification bias, and any remaining bias was corrected computationally. The study's own analysis went as follows. Raw reads were preprocessed to remove errors, and CDR3 was defined according to IMGT conventions as the region from the conserved cysteine to phenylalanine. Clonality was computed as 1 minus the Shannon entropy, with the entropy normalized by log2 of the number of productive unique TCRs. Scalp TCRbeta sequences were cross-referenced with sorted blood CD4 and CD8 repertoires so that the CD4 or CD8 identity of scalp clones could be inferred. TCRdb holds this immuneACCESS table with in-frame rearrangements only. Some clones are missing; in checked studies, unresolved V genes explain under half, and the rest has no known cause. V and J calls and clone size follow that table, whereas D and trimming were derived from the DNA. This sample holds roughly 130,000 clones; 45% to 65% were observed only once. Roughly 4.5% of the sample belongs to the ten largest clones.

Recombination joined TRBV7-9 with TRBJ1-2, and 7 junction bases match TRBD1. The material was CD4+ T cells sorted from blood, obtained at week 0. The origin of this receptor is a human donor with alopecia areata. The bases are TGTGCCAGCAGCCTAGCGATTGGAGGAGGGGGCCTCTATGGCTACACCTTC. Its amino acids are CASSLAIGGGGLYGYTF.